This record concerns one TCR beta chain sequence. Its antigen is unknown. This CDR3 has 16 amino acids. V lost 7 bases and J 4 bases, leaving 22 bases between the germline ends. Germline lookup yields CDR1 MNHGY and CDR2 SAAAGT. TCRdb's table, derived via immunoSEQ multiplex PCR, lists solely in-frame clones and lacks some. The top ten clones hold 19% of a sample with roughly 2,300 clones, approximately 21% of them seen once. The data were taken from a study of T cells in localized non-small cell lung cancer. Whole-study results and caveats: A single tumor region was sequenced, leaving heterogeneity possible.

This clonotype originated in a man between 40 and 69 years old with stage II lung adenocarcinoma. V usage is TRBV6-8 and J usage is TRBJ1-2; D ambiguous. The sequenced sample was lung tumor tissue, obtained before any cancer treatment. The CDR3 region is CASKSAGGRGGYGYTF. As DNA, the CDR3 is TGTGCCAGCAAATCAGCAGGAGGGCGGGGAGGCTATGGCTACACCTTC.